This TCR beta chain is from a study of a mutant IDH1 vaccine in newly diagnosed glioma. Study at large: Initiation of the vaccine course occurred 4-6 weeks after radiotherapy alone, or alongside temozolomide cycles. Earlier care involved radiotherapy, temozolomide, or both, and the majority received both. Treated patients comprised about 62% males and about 38% females, mean age 40.4 years.

Turning to this clone: Its antigen is still unknown.

This sample's time point: week 35, safety follow-up. Vaccination used 300 ug of mutant IDH1 20-mer peptide per dose, with topical imiquimod. Donor diagnoses consisted of new WHO grade 3 or 4 IDH1-mutant, ATRX-lost astrocytomas. Using immunoSEQ multiplex PCR, the repertoire was profiled, and TCRdb retains in-frame clones only, with some absent. The profile shows approximately 30,000 clones, 79% of them singletons. Trimming took 6 bases from V and 4 from J, leaving 17 bases between them. The V gene's germline CDR1 is MNHEY and CDR2 SVGAGI. The CDR3 covers 15 residues. This chain joins TRBV6-5 and TRBJ2-3, with D possibly TRBD2 on 6 matching bases. The TCR was taken from a woman aged 25 to 39 with glioma. Some clones in this sample may be carry-over from other donors' samples. Sequencing was performed on PBMCs, taken from a glioma patient whose treatment included an IDH1 peptide vaccine. The chain's CDR3 is CASRHRRDWADTQYF. CDR3 bases: TGTGCCAGCAGGCACCGAAGGGACTGGGCAGATACGCAGTATTTT.